One T cell receptor beta chain is described in this entry. This entry is derived from a study of response to subunit inactivated influenza vaccine. Germline CDR1 reads MDHEN; CDR2 reads SYDVKM. With 5 bases removed from V and 1 base from J, the gap between germline ends came to 8 bases. The CDR3 consists of 13 residues. TCRdb reanalysed the RT-PCR reads using MiXCR and keeps one entry per CDR3 protein. The sample carries 500,000 to 600,000 distinct CDR3 sequences, about 11% recorded once. The sample was also reused in another study, on T cells expressing NK-cell markers. That work states: The authors generated TCR beta cDNA through 5'RACE template switching with UMIs. Of the CD8+ T cell pool in roughly six donors, roughly 1.0-7.5% was accounted for by dominant NKG2C+ clonotypes.

The sequencing used PBMCs from blood, collected on the day of vaccination. This chain uses TRBV28 with TRBJ2-5, with D perhaps TRBD2 (5 bases). This TCR derives from a man over 45 who received an inactivated influenza vaccine. CDR3 in amino acids: CASSTRPQETQYF. The CDR3 DNA sequence: TGTGCCAGCAGTACTAGACCCCAAGAGACCCAGTACTTC.